The 19 T cell receptor beta chains below were found in one sample sequenced in a study of cytomegalovirus exposure and HLA in healthy donors (dated by TCRdb to 2017 to 2019). Libraries were constructed by the immunoSEQ multiplex PCR assay. Sourced from immuneACCESS, this table was stored by TCRdb with only in-frame sequences that have V and J called. A share of the clones is absent; for the studies checked, an unresolved V gene accounts for under half, and the remainder has no known explanation. Recorded for this sample are approximately 280,000 clones; 65% to 90% of them occurred a single time. 1% of the sample goes to the ten largest clones. The sample consisted of PBMCs. These receptors were obtained from a woman aged 18 to 35 in good health and CMV-seronegative.

The chain has TRBV28 and TRBJ1-5; 8 bases agree with TRBD1. Germline CDR1 and CDR2: MDHEN and SYDVKM. The V segment lost 7 bases and the J segment 7 bases; nucleotides outside the gene matches: 6. The CDR3 is 13 residues long. The CDR3, as DNA: TGTGCCAGCACCGACAGGGGTATACAGCCCCAGCATTTT. This encodes CASTDRGIQPQHF.

This clone was observed at least ten times. The chain is built from TRBV7-9 and TRBJ1-3; 8 positions match TRBD1. The CDR3 length is 16 residues. Germline V CDR1 and CDR2: SEHNR, FQNEAQ (reference sequence). V lost 5 bases, J lost 3 bases, and 9 bases stayed unmatched. CDR3 nucleotides: TGTGCCAGCAGCATAGGACAGGGTCTCCTTGGAAACACCATATATTTT. This sequence encodes CASSIGQGLLGNTIYF. Full variable domain (missing parts from reference TRBV7-9 and TRBJ1-3): DTGVSQNPRHKITKRGQNVTFRCDPISEHNRLYWYRQTLGQGPEFLTYFQNEAQLEKSRLLSDRFSAERPKGSFSTLEIQRTEQGDSAMYLCASSIGQGLLGNTIYFGEGSWLTVV.

The chain combines TRBV7-9 with TRBJ1-5; 10 bases align to TRBD1. J gave up 2 bases and V 4 bases, and 2 bases lay outside the gene matches. Looked up from germline, CDR1 is SEHNR and CDR2 is FQNEAQ (reference sequence). The CDR3 has 15 residues. The CDR3 region is CASSWGTGGNQPQHF. DNA for the CDR3: TGTGCCAGCAGCTGGGGGACAGGGGGCAATCAGCCCCAGCATTTT.

The chain carries TRBV4-2 and TRBJ1-6; the D gene is possibly TRBD1 (5 bases). Between the trimmed V and J ends, which lost 0 bases and 7 bases, there was a span of 10 bases. CDR3 size: 15 residues. CDR1 and CDR2 (germline): LGHNA, YNFKEQ. In DNA form, the CDR3 reads TGTGCCAGCAGCCAAGAGGCAGGGCCAAATTCACCCCTCCACTTT. Protein: CASSQEAGPNSPLHF.

J is TRBJ2-3 and V is TRBV7-6; D is perhaps TRBD1 (6 bases). Germline lookup yields CDR1 SGHVS and CDR2 FNYEAQ. V dropped 0 bases and J dropped 6 bases, with 10 bases sitting between them. This CDR3 has 14 residues. The CDR3 protein is CASSLARGGDTQYF. The CDR3 DNA follows: TGTGCCAGCAGCTTAGCCAGGGGCGGGGATACGCAGTATTTT.

This clone was picked up one time. J is TRBJ1-5 and V is TRBV6-4, with D perhaps matching TRBD1 (6 bases). The CDR3 has 15 residues. The ends were cut back, 5 bases at V and 4 bases at J, with 15 bases in the middle. Germline CDR1 MRHNA, CDR2 SNTAGT. CDR3 amino acids: CASSPRQGWNQPQHF. CDR3 coding DNA: TGTGCCAGCAGTCCCCGGCAGGGGTGGAATCAGCCCCAGCATTTT.

This chain links TRBV18 with TRBJ2-7; D call uncertain. CDR1 is KGHSH and CDR2 is LQKENI in the germline V gene. The CDR3 contains 14 residues. V was clipped by 0 bases and J by 2 bases, with 8 bases between them. The CDR3, as DNA: TGTGCCAGCTCACCACCGGGCATCCCCTACGAGCAGTACTTC. Protein sequence: CASSPPGIPYEQYF. Together with reference TRBV18 and TRBJ2-7, the CDR3 gives the full variable domain: NAGVMQNPRHLVRRRGQEARLRCSPMKGHSHVYWYRQLPEEGLKFMVYLQKENIIDESGMPKERFSAEFPKEGPSILRIQQVVRGDSAAYFCASSPPGIPYEQYFGPGTRLTVT.

J is TRBJ2-2 and V is TRBV6-4; 8 nucleotides agree with TRBD1. V lost 6 bases to trimming and J lost 5 bases; unmatched junction nucleotides: 5. This CDR3 comprises 14 residues. Germline V gives CDR1 MRHNA, CDR2 SNTAGT. The CDR3 coding sequence is TGTGCCAGCAGCCCACAGGGGGAAACCGGGGAGCTGTTTTTT. It translates to CASSPQGETGELFF.

This chain connects TRBV4-1 to TRBJ1-3; D is unresolved. The CDR3 covers 14 residues. CDR1 is MGHRA, CDR2 YSYEKL, per germline. Trimming pared 1 base from V and 2 bases from J, leaving 6 bases between. CDR3 sequence reads: CASSQGGAGNTIYF. The CDR3 DNA reads TGCGCCAGCAGCCAAGGAGGTGCTGGAAACACCATATATTTT.

V gene TRBV19 combines with J gene TRBJ2-1, with TRBD2 matching over 7 bases. Trimming cost V 7 bases and J 8 bases; bases outside gene matches: 8. Germline V gene data show CDR1 as LNHDA and CDR2 as SQIVND (reference sequence). There are 13 residues in the CDR3. This CDR3 reads CASNGGRGDEQFF. The CDR3 DNA follows: TGTGCCAGTAACGGCGGGAGAGGGGATGAGCAGTTCTTC.

The rearrangement links TRBV28 to TRBJ2-7, with D unclear. With 5 bases removed from V and 1 base from J, the gap between germline ends came to 12 bases. The CDR3 sequence is 14 residues long. Germline CDR1 reads MDHEN; CDR2 reads SYDVKM. The CDR3, as DNA: TGTGCCAGCAGTATAAGGCGACTGTCCTACGAGCAGTACTTC. Residues: CASSIRRLSYEQYF. Based on the CDR3 plus reference TRBV28 and TRBJ2-7, the full variable domain is DVKVTQSSRYLVKRTGEKVFLECVQDMDHENMFWYRQDPGLGLRLIYFSYDVKMKEKGDIPEGYSVSREKKERFSLILESASTNQTSMYLCASSIRRLSYEQYFGPGTRLTVT.

This clone was recorded a few times. The V call is TRBV30, the J call TRBJ2-2; TRBD1 might be the D (5 bases). Germline V gives CDR1 GTSNPN, CDR2 SVGIG (reference sequence). The CDR3 is 15 residues long. The V end lost 3 bases, the J end lost 3 bases, and 14 bases lay between the germline ends. CDR3 in amino acids: CAWRGPGHDTGELFF. In nucleotides, the CDR3 is TGTGCCTGGAGGGGCCCCGGACATGACACCGGGGAGCTGTTTTTT.

The chain links TRBV6-1 to TRBJ1-5; D is undetermined. V lost 2 bases and J 0 bases, leaving 8 bases between the germline ends. Germline lookup yields CDR1 MNHNS and CDR2 SASEGT. The CDR3 has 15 amino acids. CDR3 bases: TGTGCCAGCAGTGAACCGGGGTATAGCAATCAGCCCCAGCATTTT. It specifies CASSEPGYSNQPQHF.

The V gene is TRBV6-6, the J gene TRBJ1-4; 10 positions match TRBD1. CDR1 is MNHNY, CDR2 SVGAGI, per germline (reference sequence). CDR3 length equals 15 residues. J was trimmed by 8 bases and V by 2 bases; bases with no gene match: 5. The DNA for the CDR3 is TGTGCCAGCAGTTACAGGGACAGGGGAGACGAAAAACTGTTTTTT. It encodes CASSYRDRGDEKLFF.

The V and J genes are TRBV27 and TRBJ1-5, with D perhaps matching TRBD1 (5 bases). Germline V gene data show CDR1 as MNHEY and CDR2 as SMNVEV (reference sequence). The CDR3 totals 13 residues. The V gene lost 7 bases and the J gene lost 4 bases, with 11 bases spanning the gap. The DNA for the CDR3 is TGTGCCAGCACCCTTGGGGGGAATCAGCCCCAGCATTTT. Amino acid sequence: CASTLGGNQPQHF.

The rearrangement links TRBV5-6 to TRBJ1-5; 7 bases are shared with TRBD1. Losses at the gene ends were 6 bases for V and 4 bases for J; bases not matched to a gene: 10. CDR3 length: 15 amino acids. The germline gives CDR1 SGHDT, CDR2 YYEEEE. The CDR3, as DNA: TGTGCCAGCACCTCCATGGGGACAGCGAATCAGCCCCAGCATTTT. This gives the protein CASTSMGTANQPQHF.

The CDR3 spells CASSFATGSEKLFF. The CDR3 coding sequence is TGTGCCAGCAGCTTCGCCACGGGTAGTGAAAAACTGTTTTTT. The chain is built from TRBV7-9 and TRBJ1-4; D is undetermined. V dropped 3 bases and J dropped 7 bases, with 12 bases sitting between them. CDR1 and CDR2 from the germline V gene are SEHNR and FQNEAQ (reference sequence). The CDR3 covers 14 residues.

This clone came up a few times. The chain joins TRBV7-9 to TRBJ1-2, with D maybe TRBD1 (6 bases). V lost 4 bases and J lost 7, with 16 bases in between. This CDR3 comprises 14 residues. The germline CDR1 and CDR2 sequences are SEHNR and FQNEAQ (reference sequence). The CDR3 nucleotides are TGTGCCAGCAGCTCCTGGGACATCTGGCGTGGCTACACCTTC. It is translated as CASSSWDIWRGYTF.

Only a few counts were recorded for this clone. The V gene is TRBV5-4, the J gene TRBJ1-4, with 7 bases lining up with TRBD1. This CDR3 has 14 residues. The germline gives CDR1 SGHNT, CDR2 YYREEE (reference sequence). The trim removed 4 bases at V and 4 bases at J, leaving 4 bases unmatched. In DNA form, the CDR3 reads TGTGCCAGCAGCATGGACAGGTTTAATGAAAAACTGTTTTTT. Its protein product is CASSMDRFNEKLFF.